This T cell receptor beta chain stems from a study of blood T cell repertoires in COVID-19. Overall study context: The United States, Italy and Spain were the sources of the acute and convalescent COVID-19 samples.

Original handling: From reference gene primer amplification, estimates of nucleated cell counts were derived. The protocol was immunoSEQ multiplex PCR, while the TCRdb copy is restricted to in-frame clones and leaves out a portion. V, J and clone size reflect that table, while D and trimming were determined from the DNA. The table lists a few hundred thousand clones, 88% of them singletons. The CDR3 loop spans 15 amino acids. Trimming shortened V by 8 bases and J by 2 bases, and 18 bases separated the two germline ends. Germline assignment: CDR1 MDHEN and CDR2 SYDVKM. The sequence was obtained from a woman under 40 who had been exposed to COVID-19. The chain couples TRBV28 to TRBJ1-2; TRBD1 is a possible D gene (6 bases). The source material was PBMCs or T cells enriched from blood (not recorded which). CDR3 sequence: CASSVGGPGNYGYTF. CDR3 nucleotides: TGTGCCAGCTCCGTGGGGGGGCCCGGGAACTATGGCTACACCTTC.